The source of this T cell receptor beta chain is a study of regulatory T cells in long-lasting Graves disease. The TCR beta library used iRepertoire HTBI primers with Arm-PCR amplification of CDR3. TCRdb re-derived calls from the multiplex PCR reads in MiXCR, one entry per CDR3 protein. Of roughly 250,000 distinct CDR3 sequences listed, under 20% are singletons. Study conclusions and caveats: Persistent disease preferred TRBV28, TRBJ1-2 and TRBJ2-5.

This CDR3 comprises 15 residues. CDR1 SGHKS and CDR2 YYEKEE come from the germline V gene (reference sequence). Time point meaning: newly diagnosed GD, antithyroid drugs for less than 3 months. PBMC RNA served as the TCR library source. On this clonotype itself: What it binds is unknown. One junction end does not reproduce the germline sequence, and a read error may be involved.

Another study also made use of these data, one on T cells in Graves' hyperthyroidism and ophthalmopathy. This second report adds: An absence of ophthalmopathy progression within 18 months meant stable Graves' hyperthyroidism. The TCR CDR3 first-round RT-PCR relied on the HTBI primer set.

The receptor was isolated from a woman in her thirties with Graves disease. The V call is TRBV5-5, the J call TRBJ1-5; no clear D. The sample was peripheral blood mononuclear cells (PBMCs), taken at new diagnosis, from a patient treated with antithyroid drugs. CDR3 region: CASSFSAGDNQPQHF. Written as DNA, the CDR3 is TGCGCCAGCAGCTTTTCGGCAGGAGACAATCAGCCCCAGCATTTT.